The 21 T cell receptor beta chains below come from one sample, sequenced in a study of technical replicates of blood from a few donors. The assay was immunoSEQ multiplex PCR, and TCRdb's table has in-frame clones only and misses some. Among tens of thousands of clones listed, about 86% were seen once. Sequencing used PBMCs. The receptors stem from a human donor in good health. Some clones in this sample may be carry-over from other donors' samples.

The genes are TRBV30 and TRBJ1-5; tentative D call: TRBD1 (6 bases). Trimming removed 0 bases from V and 3 bases from J, with 12 bases in between. Germline V lookup: CDR1 GTSNPN, CDR2 SVGIG (reference sequence). There are 15 residues in the CDR3. CDR3 protein: CAWSVSRGSNQPQHF. The CDR3 nucleotides read TGTGCCTGGAGTGTATCCAGGGGCTCCAATCAGCCCCAGCATTTT.

The rearrangement uses TRBV19 and TRBJ1-1; weak D call: TRBD1 (5 bases). The CDR3 has 14 amino acids. Per germline, CDR1 LNHDA and CDR2 SQIVND (reference sequence). Deletions cut 6 bases from V and 5 bases from J, with 16 bases between. CDR3 protein: CASSGGTDATEAFF. The CDR3 bases are TGTGCCAGTAGCGGGGGGACGGACGCGACTGAAGCTTTCTTT.

The V gene is TRBV4-2, the J gene TRBJ2-7; 9 bases are shared with TRBD2. The CDR3 has 15 amino acids. The V segment lost 5 bases and the J segment 2 bases; nucleotides outside the gene matches: 7. Germline CDR1 LGHNA, CDR2 YNFKEQ. In DNA, the CDR3 is TGTGCCAGCAGCTCAAGTGGCGGGAGGGCCTACGAGCAGTACTTC. The encoded protein is CASSSSGGRAYEQYF.

The chain has TRBV4-1 and TRBJ2-7; no clear D gene. From germline, CDR1 is MGHRA and CDR2 YSYEKL. The CDR3 runs 18 residues. V dropped 1 base and J dropped 3 bases, with 22 bases sitting between them. CDR3 coding DNA: TGCGCCAGCAGCCAAGTCGAATTTTTCCACGGTATTAACTACGAGCAGTACTTC. Translated, it gives CASSQVEFFHGINYEQYF.

The genes are TRBV14 and TRBJ2-1; unclear D gene. The germline gives CDR1 SGHDN, CDR2 FVKESK. The V gene lost 0 bases and the J gene lost 7 bases, with 22 bases spanning the gap. This CDR3 is 18 amino acids long. In DNA form, the CDR3 reads TGTGCCAGCAGCCAAGAAGGATCGAGTTGTCGGGTTGGGAATGAGCAGTTCTTC. Its translation: CASSQEGSSCRVGNEQFF.

This rearrangement joins TRBV30 to TRBJ1-5, with TRBD1 as a possible D gene (5 bases). The CDR3 loop spans 15 amino acids. Trimming shortened V by 0 bases and J by 3 bases, and 12 bases separated the two germline ends. Germline CDR1 reads GTSNPN; CDR2 reads SVGIG (reference sequence). CDR3: CAWSVLSGFNQPQHF. The DNA for the CDR3 is TGTGCCTGGAGTGTTCTTTCAGGGTTCAATCAGCCCCAGCATTTT.

The chain employs TRBV29-1 and TRBJ2-1, with 9 bases that match TRBD2. The CDR3 sequence is 14 residues long. CDR1 is SQVTM, CDR2 ANQGSEA, per germline. The J segment lost 8 bases and the V segment lost 5 bases, leaving 10 bases of the junction unmatched. The CDR3, as DNA: TGCAGCGTTTCACGCGGGAGGGCCGCGGATGAGCAGTTCTTC. Its protein is CSVSRGRAADEQFF.

This chain joins TRBV6-1 and TRBJ2-1; 14 bases match TRBD2. The CDR3 has 15 residues. CDR1 and CDR2 from the germline V gene are MNHNS and SASEGT. Unmatched junction bases numbered 4, after V lost 3 bases and J lost 9 bases. The CDR3 DNA is TGTGCCAGCAGTGAGGGGACTAGCGGGAGTCGTGAGCAGTTCTTC. This codes for CASSEGTSGSREQFF.

The chain recombines TRBV7-9 with TRBJ2-7; D gene unclear. Trimming removed 5 bases from V and 2 bases from J, with 10 bases in between. Germline values: CDR1 SEHNR, CDR2 FQNEAQ (reference sequence). The CDR3 runs 13 residues. Written as DNA, the CDR3 is TGTGCCAGCAGCCCCCTGGAGACCTACGAGCAGTACTTC. Encoded protein: CASSPLETYEQYF.

The V call is TRBV11-2, the J call TRBJ1-3, with D perhaps TRBD1 (6 bases). The CDR3 is 17 amino acids. Germline V lookup: CDR1 SGHAT, CDR2 FQNNGV. The V and J ends lost 5 bases and 3 bases respectively, with 20 bases between them. The CDR3 sequence is CASSASQGKLFGNTIYF. The CDR3, as DNA: TGTGCCAGCAGCGCTTCACAGGGAAAGCTCTTTGGAAACACCATATATTTT.

The chain uses TRBV6-1 and TRBJ2-7; 8 bases are a match to TRBD1. Trimming cost V 5 bases and J 2 bases; bases outside gene matches: 8. Germline V gene data show CDR1 as MNHNS and CDR2 as SASEGT. This CDR3 contains 15 residues. The CDR3 DNA reads TGTGCCAGCAGTTCGAGGGCCAGGGGGCCCTACGAGCAGTACTTC. It codes for CASSSRARGPYEQYF.

This sequence joins TRBV2 and TRBJ2-2, with 10 bases aligning to TRBD2. The CDR3 runs to 15 residues. Trimming took 4 bases from V and 6 from J; bases not matched to a gene: 5. CDR1 is SNHLY and CDR2 is FYNNEI in the germline V gene. The CDR3 DNA reads TGTGCCAGCAGTGCGAGCGGGAGGGTTTCCGGGGAGCTGTTTTTT. Translation: CASSASGRVSGELFF.

The V call is TRBV6-6, the J call TRBJ1-5; D gene unclear. V was cut by 6 bases and J by 7 bases, with 10 bases left in between. This CDR3 has 12 amino acids. Germline V lookup: CDR1 MNHNY, CDR2 SVGAGI (reference sequence). The CDR3 here is CASRAAAQPQHF. For the CDR3, the DNA is TGTGCCAGCAGGGCCGCGGCCCAGCCCCAGCATTTT.

This sequence joins TRBV7-9 and TRBJ2-5; TRBD1 matches at 9 bases. The V gene end was trimmed by 5 bases and the J gene end by 3 bases; junction bases not matched to a gene: 4. This CDR3 contains 14 residues. Germline V gene sequence: CDR1 SEHNR, CDR2 FQNEAQ (reference sequence). The CDR3 DNA sequence: TGTGCCAGCAGCGACAGGACAGGGGAAGAGACCCAGTACTTC. This codes for CASSDRTGEETQYF. Based on the CDR3 plus reference TRBV7-9 and TRBJ2-5, the full variable domain is DTGVSQNPRHKITKRGQNVTFRCDPISEHNRLYWYRQTLGQGPEFLTYFQNEAQLEKSRLLSDRFSAERPKGSFSTLEIQRTEQGDSAMYLCASSDRTGEETQYFGPGTRLLVL.

The rearrangement uses TRBV7-8 and TRBJ2-5; TRBD1 matches at 7 bases. CDR3 length: 14 amino acids. CDR1 SGHVS and CDR2 FQNEAQ come from the germline V gene. J lost 1 base, V lost 5 bases, and 4 bases had no gene match. The CDR3 bases are TGTGCCAGCAGCCTCAACAGGGGCCAAGAGACCCAGTACTTC. Protein: CASSLNRGQETQYF.

J is TRBJ1-6 and V is TRBV4-1; 7 positions agree with TRBD1. The V segment lost 0 bases and the J segment 8 bases; nucleotides outside the gene matches: 7. CDR1 is MGHRA, CDR2 YSYEKL, per germline. This CDR3 is built from 16 residues. The CDR3 bases are TGCGCCAGCAGCCAAGATGGGGACAGCCTCGATTCACCCCTCCACTTT. It encodes CASSQDGDSLDSPLHF.

The chain links TRBV5-1 to TRBJ2-2; a weak D match, TRBD1 (5 bases). The CDR3 is made up of 16 amino acids. V gave up 0 bases and J gave up 5 bases, with 14 bases separating them. Looked up from germline, CDR1 is SGHRS and CDR2 is YFSETQ. The CDR3 loop reads CASSLDGRARTGELFF. In DNA, the CDR3 is TGCGCCAGCAGCTTGGACGGCAGGGCCCGGACCGGGGAGCTGTTTTTT. The variable domain in full, completed from reference TRBV5-1 and TRBJ2-2, reads KAGVTQTPRYLIKTRGQQVTLSCSPISGHRSVSWYQQTPGQGLQFLFEYFSETQRNKGNFPGRFSGRQFSNSRSEMNVSTLELGDSALYLCASSLDGRARTGELFFGEGSRLTVL.

The chain is built from TRBV4-2 and TRBJ2-7; 10 nucleotides match TRBD2. CDR1 LGHNA and CDR2 YNFKEQ come from the germline V gene. Trimming cost V 4 bases and J 1 base; bases outside gene matches: 7. This CDR3 region has 16 residues. In DNA, the CDR3 is TGTGCCAGCAGCCGCGAAAGCGGGGGGGGGTCCTACGAGCAGTACTTC. Its protein is CASSRESGGGSYEQYF.

V usage is TRBV19 and J usage is TRBJ1-5; TRBD1 matches 8 bases. The V segment lost 5 bases and the J segment 2 bases; nucleotides outside the gene matches: 5. Germline V CDR1 and CDR2: LNHDA, SQIVND (reference sequence). CDR3 length: 15 amino acids. CDR3 region: CASSWDRYGNQPQHF. CDR3 DNA sequence: TGTGCCAGTAGTTGGGACAGGTACGGCAATCAGCCCCAGCATTTT.

This chain connects TRBV5-4 to TRBJ1-2; D unresolved. CDR1 and CDR2 from the germline V gene are SGHNT and YYREEE (reference sequence). The ends were cut back, 1 base at V and 2 bases at J, with 9 bases in the middle. The CDR3 spans 14 residues. CDR3 DNA: TGTGCCAGCAGCTTGTCCGGGGAGAACTATGGCTACACCTTC. Its translation is CASSLSGENYGYTF.

This clone was seen just once. J is TRBJ2-7 and V is TRBV10-1, with TRBD2 matching over 9 bases. The CDR3 has 16 amino acids. The J segment lost 5 bases and the V segment lost 2 bases, leaving 10 bases of the junction unmatched. CDR1 is WNHNN and CDR2 is SYGVQD in the germline V gene (reference sequence). CDR3 bases: TGCGCCAGCAGTGAGCGGGGACTAGCCGAAGACGACGAGCAGTACTTC. Encoded protein: CASSERGLAEDDEQYF.